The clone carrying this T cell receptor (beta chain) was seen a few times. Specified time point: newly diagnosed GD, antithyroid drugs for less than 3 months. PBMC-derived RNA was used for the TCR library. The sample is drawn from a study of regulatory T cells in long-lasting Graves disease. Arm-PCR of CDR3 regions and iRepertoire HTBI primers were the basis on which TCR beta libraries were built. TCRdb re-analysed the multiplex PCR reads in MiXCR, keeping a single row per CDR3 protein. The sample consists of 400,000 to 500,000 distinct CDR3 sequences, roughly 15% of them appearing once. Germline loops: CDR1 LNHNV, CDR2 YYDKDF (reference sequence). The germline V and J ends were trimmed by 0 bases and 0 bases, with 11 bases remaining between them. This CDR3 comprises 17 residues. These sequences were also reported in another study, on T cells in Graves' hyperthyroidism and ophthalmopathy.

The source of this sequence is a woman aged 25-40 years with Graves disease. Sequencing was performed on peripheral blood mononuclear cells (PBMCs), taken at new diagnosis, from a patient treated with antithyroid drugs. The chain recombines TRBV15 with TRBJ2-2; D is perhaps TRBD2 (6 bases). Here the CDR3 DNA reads TGTGCCACCAGCAGAGATCGGCGGGGCGCGAACACCGGGGAGCTGTTTTTT. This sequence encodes CATSRDRRGANTGELFF.